A selection of T cell receptor beta chains follows, all from one sample in a study of regulatory T cells in long-lasting Graves disease. TCRdb called the multiplex PCR reads again in MiXCR, with one record for every CDR3 protein. The data show hundreds of thousands of distinct CDR3 sequences, 15% seen once. These same data were also listed under a study on T cells in Graves' hyperthyroidism and ophthalmopathy.

Sequenced material: peripheral blood mononuclear cells (PBMCs), taken at new diagnosis, from a patient treated with antithyroid drugs. The source of these receptors is a woman aged 40 to 50 with Graves disease. Each CDR3 is given with its conserved first and last residue. Fields, in order: D gene, J gene, V gene, clone size, CDR3 protein, CDR3 DNA. A D gene is named only where the DNA matches it firmly. A row's size may be missing; if present it is once, few, many or a size class.

d_gene: TRBD2
j_gene: TRBJ2-3
v_gene: TRBV4-1
abundance: few
CDR3aa: CASSQVPLAGGPPHRYAVGF
CDR3nt: TGCGCCAGCAGCCAAGTCCCATTAGCGGGAGGGCCCCCACACAGATACGCAGTGGGTTTT

d_gene: TRBD2
j_gene: TRBJ2-2
v_gene: TRBV28
abundance: once
CDR3aa: CASRERAGGSHTGELFF
CDR3nt: TGTGCCAGCAGGGAACGGGCGGGAGGCTCCCACACCGGGGAGCTGTTTTTT

d_gene: TRBD2
j_gene: TRBJ2-2
v_gene: TRBV5-5
abundance: few
CDR3aa: CASSLWLAGTGELFF
CDR3nt: TGTGCCAGCAGCTTGTGGCTAGCGGGTACCGGGGAGCTGTTTTTT

d_gene: TRBD2
j_gene: TRBJ2-1
v_gene: TRBV5-1
abundance: many
CDR3aa: CASSLGASGNNEQFF
CDR3nt: TGCGCCAGCAGCTTGGGGGCTAGCGGTAACAATGAGCAGTTCTTC

d_gene: TRBD2
j_gene: TRBJ2-1
v_gene: TRBV3-1
abundance: many
CDR3aa: CASSQGLAGGDEQFF
CDR3nt: TGTGCCAGCAGCCAAGGACTAGCGGGAGGTGATGAGCAGTTCTTC

d_gene: TRBD1
j_gene: TRBJ1-1
v_gene: TRBV28
abundance: -
CDR3aa: CASSWTGGNTEAFF
CDR3nt: TGTGCCAGCAGTTGGACAGGGGGTAACACTGAAGCTTTCTTT

d_gene: TRBD1
j_gene: TRBJ2-7
v_gene: TRBV5-1
abundance: few
CDR3aa: CASSLQQGPYEQYF
CDR3nt: TGCGCCAGCAGCCTACAACAGGGGCCCTACGAGCAGTACTTC

d_gene: -
j_gene: TRBJ2-1
v_gene: TRBV15
abundance: -
CDR3aa: CATSPEGPREQFF
CDR3nt: TGTGCCACCAGCCCCGAGGGTCCTCGCGAGCAGTTCTTC

d_gene: -
j_gene: TRBJ1-2
v_gene: TRBV9
abundance: few
CDR3aa: CASSVGGSYYGYTF
CDR3nt: TGTGCCAGCAGCGTAGGAGGGAGTTACTATGGCTACACCTTC

d_gene: -
j_gene: TRBJ2-7
v_gene: TRBV12-3/TRBV12-4
abundance: many
CDR3aa: CASSLVIILSEQYF
CDR3nt: TGTGCCAGCAGTTTAGTCATAATCCTCTCCGAGCAGTACTTC

d_gene: TRBD2
j_gene: TRBJ2-2
v_gene: TRBV5-5
abundance: many
CDR3aa: CASSPAGVSSGELFF
CDR3nt: TGTGCCAGCAGCCCGGCGGGGGTCTCATCCGGGGAGCTGTTTTTT

d_gene: -
j_gene: TRBJ2-3
v_gene: TRBV10-2
abundance: few
CDR3aa: CASSVSSSTDTQYF
CDR3nt: TGCGCCAGCAGTGTTTCCAGTAGCACAGATACGCAGTATTTT

d_gene: -
j_gene: TRBJ2-7
v_gene: TRBV12-5
abundance: many
CDR3aa: CASGPPPGLNVYEQYF
CDR3nt: TGTGCTAGTGGTCCTCCACCCGGACTAAATGTATACGAGCAGTACTTC

d_gene: -
j_gene: TRBJ2-2
v_gene: TRBV29-1
abundance: many
CDR3aa: CSVEDRSGGTGELFF
CDR3nt: TGCAGCGTTGAAGATAGGTCTGGGGGCACCGGGGAGCTGTTTTTT

d_gene: TRBD2
j_gene: TRBJ2-2
v_gene: TRBV7-6
abundance: -
CDR3aa: CASSPKRLADNTGELFF
CDR3nt: TGTGCCAGCAGCCCCAAAAGGCTAGCGGATAACACCGGGGAGCTGTTTTTT

d_gene: TRBD1
j_gene: TRBJ2-1
v_gene: TRBV12-3/TRBV12-4
abundance: many
CDR3aa: CASSSTGTNEQFF
CDR3nt: TGTGCCAGCAGCTCGACAGGGACCAATGAGCAGTTCTTC

d_gene: TRBD1
j_gene: TRBJ1-1
v_gene: TRBV11-3
abundance: -
CDR3aa: CASSPPGTGFEAFF
CDR3nt: TGTGCCAGCAGTCCACCCGGGACAGGTTTTGAAGCTTTCTTT

d_gene: TRBD2
j_gene: TRBJ2-3
v_gene: TRBV28
abundance: few
CDR3aa: CVSSLAGVSDTQYF
CDR3nt: TGTGTCAGCAGTCTAGCGGGAGTGTCAGATACGCAGTATTTT

d_gene: -
j_gene: TRBJ2-1
v_gene: TRBV29-1
abundance: many
CDR3aa: CSVEDLDMRSSYNEQFF
CDR3nt: TGCAGCGTTGAAGATCTGGACATGCGGAGCTCCTACAATGAGCAGTTCTTC

d_gene: -
j_gene: TRBJ2-7
v_gene: TRBV12-3/TRBV12-4
abundance: many
CDR3aa: CASSLLGWAYEQYF
CDR3nt: TGTGCCAGCAGTTTATTGGGTTGGGCCTACGAGCAGTACTTC

d_gene: -
j_gene: TRBJ2-2
v_gene: TRBV24-1
abundance: -
CDR3aa: CATSDPDSDLANTGELFF
CDR3nt: TGTGCCACCAGTGACCCCGACAGCGACCTCGCGAACACCGGGGAGCTGTTTTTT

d_gene: TRBD2
j_gene: TRBJ2-1
v_gene: TRBV4-2
abundance: many
CDR3aa: CASSVIGTNTYNEQFF
CDR3nt: TGTGCCAGCAGCGTGATCGGGACTAATACCTACAATGAGCAGTTCTTC

d_gene: TRBD2
j_gene: TRBJ2-1
v_gene: TRBV9
abundance: -
CDR3aa: CASSDDSGRLYNEQFF
CDR3nt: TGTGCCAGCAGCGATGATAGCGGGAGGCTTTACAATGAGCAGTTCTTC

d_gene: TRBD1
j_gene: TRBJ1-1
v_gene: TRBV18
abundance: many
CDR3aa: CASSPNPGTVNTEAFF
CDR3nt: TGTGCCAGCTCACCAAATCCCGGGACAGTGAACACTGAAGCTTTCTTT

d_gene: -
j_gene: TRBJ1-2
v_gene: TRBV19
abundance: -
CDR3aa: CASSSSAGAYGYTF
CDR3nt: TGTGCCAGTAGTTCTTCGGCGGGGGCTTATGGCTACACCTTC

d_gene: TRBD2
j_gene: TRBJ2-1
v_gene: TRBV5-1
abundance: many
CDR3aa: CASSPEGGRAGLWQFF
CDR3nt: TGCGCCAGCAGCCCGGAGGGCGGGAGGGCCGGATTGTGGCAGTTCTTC

d_gene: TRBD2
j_gene: TRBJ2-2
v_gene: TRBV30
abundance: many
CDR3aa: CAWRLAGLGPGELFF
CDR3nt: TGTGCCTGGAGGCTCGCTGGACTAGGGCCCGGGGAGCTGTTTTTT

d_gene: -
j_gene: TRBJ2-5
v_gene: TRBV19
abundance: many
CDR3aa: CASSIGLQETQYF
CDR3nt: TGTGCCAGTAGTATAGGACTCCAAGAGACCCAGTACTTC

d_gene: TRBD2
j_gene: TRBJ2-3
v_gene: TRBV12-3/TRBV12-4
abundance: many
CDR3aa: CASSFGTTSGTDTQYF
CDR3nt: TGTGCCAGCAGTTTCGGGACTACCTCGGGCACAGATACGCAGTATTTT

d_gene: TRBD2
j_gene: TRBJ2-5
v_gene: TRBV12-3/TRBV12-4
abundance: many
CDR3aa: CASSLTIAGGRETQYF
CDR3nt: TGTGCCAGCAGCCTTACTATAGCGGGAGGTAGAGAGACCCAGTACTTC

d_gene: -
j_gene: TRBJ2-7
v_gene: TRBV9
abundance: many
CDR3aa: CASSVEGGTDAYEQYF
CDR3nt: TGTGCCAGCAGCGTAGAGGGGGGGACTGACGCCTACGAGCAGTACTTC

d_gene: -
j_gene: TRBJ1-2
v_gene: TRBV7-9
abundance: -
CDR3aa: CASSIHRESDGYTF
CDR3nt: TGTGCCAGCAGCATACACAGGGAATCGGATGGCTACACCTTC

d_gene: -
j_gene: TRBJ2-7
v_gene: TRBV28
abundance: many
CDR3aa: CASSNRGGGYEQYF
CDR3nt: TGTGCCAGCAGTAACCGAGGGGGGGGCTACGAGCAGTACTTC

d_gene: -
j_gene: TRBJ2-7
v_gene: TRBV24-1
abundance: -
CDR3aa: CATSDSIDFYEQYF
CDR3nt: TGTGCCACCAGTGACTCAATTGACTTTTACGAGCAGTACTTC

d_gene: TRBD2
j_gene: TRBJ2-3
v_gene: TRBV28
abundance: many
CDR3aa: CASSSNELAGRTDTQYF
CDR3nt: TGTGCCAGCAGTTCCAATGAACTAGCGGGAAGGACAGATACGCAGTATTTT

d_gene: -
j_gene: TRBJ1-1
v_gene: TRBV20-1
abundance: many
CDR3aa: CSGGSMTANTEAFF
CDR3nt: TGCAGCGGGGGGAGTATGACAGCGAACACTGAAGCTTTCTTT

d_gene: TRBD1
j_gene: TRBJ1-2
v_gene: TRBV18
abundance: many
CDR3aa: CASSPQGENGYTF
CDR3nt: TGTGCCAGCTCGCCCCAGGGGGAAAATGGCTACACCTTC